A selection of T cell receptor beta chains follows, all from one sample in a study of blood T cell repertoires in COVID-19. Some clones are missing from TCRdb's copy, which holds only in-frame ones; the method was immunoSEQ multiplex PCR. The sample comprises about 280,000 clones, 90% of which are singletons, and 1.7% rests with the top ten. Specimen: PBMCs or T cells enriched from blood (not recorded which). Receptors originate from a woman aged 18-30 years with acute COVID-19. The CDR3 runs from the conserved cysteine through the conserved F or W. A D gene is named only where the DNA matches it firmly. Some rows mark clone size as missing; the rest say once, few, many or name a class of expanded clone.

>TRBD1|TRBJ1-4|TRBV6-1|once
CASSEPGQGAYNEKLFF
TGTGCCAGCAGTGAACCGGGACAGGGGGCTTACAATGAAAAACTGTTTTTT
>NA|TRBJ1-6|TRBV18|once
CASSLGGYNSPLHF
TGTGCCAGCTCACTGGGGGGGTACAATTCACCCCTCCACTTT
>NA|TRBJ2-3|TRBV5-5|NA
CASSLGAWDTQYF
TGTGCCAGCAGCTTGGGGGCGTGGGATACGCAGTATTTT
>TRBD1|TRBJ1-1|TRBV6-2/TRBV6-3|once
CASSYPRTGQNTEAFF
TGTGCCAGCAGTTACCCAAGGACAGGCCAGAACACTGAAGCTTTCTTT
>TRBD1|TRBJ2-3|TRBV6-2/TRBV6-3|NA
CASSYSTNRDRDRRAQYF
TGTGCCAGCAGTTACTCGACCAACCGGGACAGGGACCGGAGGGCGCAGTATTTT
>TRBD1|TRBJ1-1|TRBV28|NA
CASSTQGWTEAFF
TGTGCCAGCAGTACACAGGGGTGGACTGAAGCTTTCTTT
>NA|TRBJ1-4|TRBV18|NA
CASSPGFSNRVSNEKLFF
TGTGCCAGCTCACCAGGATTCTCCAACAGGGTTTCCAATGAAAAACTGTTTTTT
>TRBD2|TRBJ2-1|TRBV4-3|NA
CASSQVWGLAGESSYNEQFF
TGCGCCAGCAGCCAAGTTTGGGGACTAGCGGGCGAGAGCTCCTACAATGAGCAGTTCTTC
>NA|TRBJ2-7|TRBV14|once
CASSQDKIVYSYEQYF
TGTGCCAGCAGCCAAGATAAGATAGTCTACTCCTACGAGCAGTACTTC
>TRBD1|TRBJ1-2|TRBV12-3/TRBV12-4|NA
CASRGQGRGYTF
TGTGCCAGCAGAGGACAGGGGCGCGGCTACACCTTC
>TRBD1|TRBJ2-7|TRBV2|NA
CASKRQGAPSYEQYF
TGTGCCAGCAAGAGACAGGGGGCTCCCTCCTACGAGCAGTACTTC
>NA|TRBJ1-2|TRBV4-1|NA
CASSQGLGGIDTF
TGCGCCAGCAGCCAGGGCCTGGGGGGAATCGACACCTTC
>TRBD1|TRBJ2-2|TRBV24-1|NA
CATNHRGAGELFF
TGTGCCACCAATCACAGGGGGGCCGGGGAGCTGTTTTTT
>TRBD2|TRBJ2-3|TRBV13|NA
CASSPGLGEITDTQYF
TGTGCCAGCAGCCCGGGACTAGGGGAAATCACAGATACGCAGTATTTT
>NA|TRBJ1-5|TRBV27|once
CASSLGWGGDQPQHF
TGTGCCAGCAGCCTCGGGTGGGGGGGAGATCAGCCCCAGCATTTT
>TRBD2|TRBJ2-7|TRBV3-1/TRBV3-2|NA
CASSRRAGFYEQYF
TGTGCCAGCAGCCGTAGAGCGGGGTTCTACGAGCAGTACTTC
>TRBD1|TRBJ1-2|TRBV19|NA
CASSPGQGNYGYTF
TGTGCCAGTAGTCCCGGACAGGGAAACTATGGCTACACCTTC
>NA|TRBJ1-6|TRBV6-1|NA
CASSGTVLRAPGNSPLHF
TGTGCCAGCAGTGGGACAGTCCTCCGGGCTCCGGGTAATTCACCCCTCCACTTT
>NA|TRBJ1-5|TRBV30|NA
CAWSAGPNQPQHF
TGTGCCTGGAGTGCAGGGCCGAATCAGCCCCAGCATTTT
>TRBD2|TRBJ2-1|TRBV6-1|few
CASSDPGLAVSYNEQFF
TGTGCCAGCAGTGACCCGGGACTAGCGGTTTCCTACAATGAGCAGTTCTTC
>NA|TRBJ1-5|TRBV24-1|NA
CATSLGSNQPQHF
TGTGCCACCAGCCTCGGGAGCAATCAGCCCCAGCATTTT
>TRBD2|TRBJ2-2|TRBV14|NA
CASSQEIGGGPGELFF
TGTGCCAGCAGCCAAGAGATCGGGGGGGGTCCCGGGGAGCTGTTTTTT
>TRBD2|TRBJ2-7|TRBV19|NA
CASSYKAGEVEQYF
TGTGCCAGTAGTTACAAAGCGGGAGAGGTCGAGCAGTACTTC
>NA|TRBJ1-5|TRBV5-1|NA
CASSLAGADQPQHF
TGCGCCAGCAGCTTGGCCGGAGCGGATCAGCCCCAGCATTTT
>TRBD2|TRBJ2-1|TRBV19|NA
CASSIEPGTNHEQFF
TGTGCCAGTAGTATAGAGCCCGGGACTAACCATGAGCAGTTCTTC
>NA|TRBJ2-1|TRBV7-9|NA
CASSLGGLAYNEQFF
TGTGCCAGCAGCTTAGGAGGGTTGGCTTACAATGAGCAGTTCTTC
>TRBD1|TRBJ1-1|TRBV5-1|NA
CASSLITTGLTEAFF
TGCGCCAGCAGCTTAATTACGACAGGGTTGACTGAAGCTTTCTTT
>TRBD1|TRBJ1-2|TRBV19|NA
CASSIPGGANGYTF
TGTGCCAGTAGTATTCCAGGGGGCGCAAATGGCTACACCTTC
>NA|TRBJ1-2|TRBV7-2|NA
CASSGMGAVGYTF
TGTGCCAGCAGCGGGATGGGGGCGGTTGGCTACACCTTC
>NA|TRBJ2-1|TRBV6-2/TRBV6-3|NA
CASSFQGAGYNEQFF
TGTGCCAGCAGTTTTCAGGGCGCGGGGTACAATGAGCAGTTCTTC
>NA|TRBJ2-7|TRBV18|NA
CASSPMGAAYEQYF
TGTGCCAGCTCACCAATGGGCGCTGCCTACGAGCAGTACTTC
>TRBD2|TRBJ2-4|TRBV6-2/TRBV6-3|few
CASSYPVWLAGSDIQYF
TGTGCCAGCAGTTACCCTGTTTGGCTAGCGGGTTCAGACATTCAGTACTTC
>TRBD1|TRBJ2-7|TRBV5-8|NA
CASSKYGTDSYEQYF
TGTGCCAGCAGCAAATACGGGACAGACTCCTACGAGCAGTACTTC
>TRBD2|TRBJ2-7|TRBV18|NA
CASSPPSGSNEQYF
TGTGCCAGCTCACCACCCAGCGGGAGCAACGAGCAGTACTTC
>NA|TRBJ2-2|TRBV19|NA
CASSQQGNTGELFF
TGTGCCAGTAGTCAACAGGGAAACACCGGGGAGCTGTTTTTT
>TRBD1|TRBJ2-7|TRBV14|few
CASSQGPGQGIEQYF
TGTGCCAGCAGCCAAGGGCCGGGACAGGGCATCGAGCAGTACTTC
>NA|TRBJ2-7|TRBV4-1|once
CASSQRDSQAGEQYF
TGCGCCAGCAGCCAACGAGACAGCCAGGCTGGGGAGCAGTACTTC
>NA|TRBJ2-1|TRBV28|NA
CASSLARGPEQFF
TGTGCCAGCAGTTTAGCCCGCGGGCCCGAGCAGTTCTTC
>NA|TRBJ2-1|TRBV5-8|once
CASSLVGLIYNEQFF
TGTGCCAGCAGCTTGGTGGGCCTCATCTACAATGAGCAGTTCTTC
>TRBD1|TRBJ2-7|TRBV28|NA
CASSLVTGTVSYEQYF
TGTGCCAGCAGTTTAGTAACCGGGACAGTCTCCTACGAGCAGTACTTC
>TRBD1|TRBJ1-1|TRBV4-3|NA
CASRRQGVNTEAFF
TGCGCCAGCAGAAGACAGGGGGTGAACACTGAAGCTTTCTTT
>NA|TRBJ2-7|TRBV27|NA
CASSLLQGHEQYF
TGTGCCAGCAGTTTACTCCAGGGGCACGAGCAGTACTTC
>NA|TRBJ2-7|TRBV28|NA
CASRQATAIYEQYF
TGTGCCAGCAGACAAGCCACAGCTATCTACGAGCAGTACTTC
>NA|TRBJ2-1|TRBV12-3/TRBV12-4|NA
CASSPPRGEQFF
TGTGCCAGCAGTCCGCCTAGGGGTGAGCAGTTCTTC
>NA|TRBJ2-3|TRBV27|NA
CASSLGGLPADTQYF
TGTGCCAGCAGTTTAGGAGGGCTCCCGGCAGATACGCAGTATTTT
>TRBD1|TRBJ1-1|TRBV25-1|NA
CASSELGQPNTEAFF
TGTGCCAGCAGTGAATTGGGACAGCCCAACACTGAAGCTTTCTTT
>NA|TRBJ2-1|TRBV7-8|NA
CASSRAESYNEQFF
TGTGCCAGCAGCCGCGCGGAATCCTACAATGAGCAGTTCTTC
>NA|TRBJ2-7|TRBV7-8|NA
CASSFTYEQYF
TGTGCCAGCAGCTTTACCTACGAGCAGTACTTC